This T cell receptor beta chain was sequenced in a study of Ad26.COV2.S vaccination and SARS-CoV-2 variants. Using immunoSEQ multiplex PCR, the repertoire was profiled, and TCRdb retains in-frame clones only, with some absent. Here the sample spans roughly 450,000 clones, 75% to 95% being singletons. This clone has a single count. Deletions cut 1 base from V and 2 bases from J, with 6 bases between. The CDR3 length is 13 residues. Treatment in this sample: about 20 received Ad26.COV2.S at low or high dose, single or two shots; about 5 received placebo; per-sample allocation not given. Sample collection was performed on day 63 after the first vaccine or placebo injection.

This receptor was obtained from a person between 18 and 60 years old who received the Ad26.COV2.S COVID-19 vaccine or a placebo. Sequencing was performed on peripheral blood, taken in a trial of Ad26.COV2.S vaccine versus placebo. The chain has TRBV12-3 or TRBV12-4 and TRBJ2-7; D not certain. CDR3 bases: TGTGCCAGCAGTTTAGTACGGACCTACGAGCAGTACTTC. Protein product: CASSLVRTYEQYF.